Sequencing of this TCR beta chain was carried out in a study of metastatic and nonmetastatic thyroid tumors. Overall study: Across blood and tumor or nodule tissue, repertoires from malignant and benign thyroid patients were compared with one another. Study outcomes and limitations: Malignant thyroid tumors reportedly exceeded benign nodules significantly in TCR beta diversity, with the difference appearing in blood and tumor.

No patient received treatment before thyroid surgery. This clone was detected only a few times. The target antigen is unknown. Between the trimmed V and J ends, which lost 0 bases and 12 bases, there was a span of 11 bases. The CDR3 has 12 amino acids. TCRdb reprocessed the PCR reads using MiXCR. The sample lists roughly 34,000 clones; roughly a third were seen once. This chain joins TRBV12-3 or TRBV12-4 and TRBJ1-2; D gene uncertain. The TCR originated in a female donor with papillary thyroid cancer or a benign thyroid nodule (not recorded which). Some clones in this sample may be carry-over from other donors' samples. The source material was tumor tissue. The CDR3 here is CASSLAAGLNTF. CDR3 nucleotides: TGTGCCAGCAGTTTAGCGGCGGGGTTAAACACCTTC.